This is a list of T cell receptor beta chains from one sample in a study of cytomegalovirus exposure and HLA in healthy donors. Assay: immunoSEQ multiplex PCR; the TCRdb copy retains only in-frame clones and omits some. The sample has fewer than 250,000 clones, about 80% seen once; the top ten hold roughly 6%. The sequencing sample was made of PBMCs. Receptors were obtained from a man in his forties in good health and CMV-seropositive. CDR3s include the opening cysteine and the closing phenylalanine or tryptophan. D genes are given only for firm matches. Not all rows give a size; the values are once, few, many and, for expanded clones, a class.

v_gene	d_gene	abundance	j_gene	CDR3nt	CDR3aa
TRBV7-9	TRBD1	NA	TRBJ2-1	TGTGCCAGCAGCCCCCGGGACAGGGGCAATGAGCAGTTCTTC	CASSPRDRGNEQFF
TRBV5-1	TRBD2	NA	TRBJ2-3	TGCGCCAGCAGGCTAGCGGGAGGAACAGATACGCAGTATTTT	CASRLAGGTDTQYF
TRBV10-3	NA	NA	TRBJ1-5	TGTGCCATCAGTGGCGAGAGGCCGCAGCCCCAGCATTTT	CAISGERPQPQHF
TRBV4-1	TRBD2	NA	TRBJ2-1	TGCGCCAGCAGCAAACTAGCGGGCCTAAACAATGAGCAGTTCTTC	CASSKLAGLNNEQFF
TRBV7-7	TRBD2	NA	TRBJ2-5	TGTGCTAGCAGCTTAGGGGCTAGCGGCCAAGAGACCCAGTACTTC	CASSLGASGQETQYF
TRBV5-4	TRBD1	NA	TRBJ2-1	TGTGCCAGCAGCCCGGGACAGGGCAATGAGCAGTTCTTC	CASSPGQGNEQFF
TRBV14	NA	NA	TRBJ1-4	TGTGCCAGCAGCCTCTTCCCTAATGAAAAACTGTTTTTT	CASSLFPNEKLFF
TRBV5-4	NA	few	TRBJ2-1	TGTGCCAGCAGCTACATGCCAGGGACCTACAATGAGCAGTTCTTC	CASSYMPGTYNEQFF
TRBV7-2	TRBD2	NA	TRBJ2-1	TGTGCCAGCAGCTTTTTCCCAGCGGGAGGGCCGGGAAATGAGCAGTTCTTC	CASSFFPAGGPGNEQFF
TRBV7-3	TRBD2	few	TRBJ2-1	TGTGCCAGCAGCTTAATCGACATTGGGATGCCTAGCGGAAAATACAATGAGCAGTTCTTC	CASSLIDIGMPSGKYNEQFF
TRBV15	NA	NA	TRBJ1-2	TGTGCCACCAGCAGAGATCTAGGGGACTATGGCTACACCTTC	CATSRDLGDYGYTF
TRBV25-1	TRBD1	NA	TRBJ2-7	TGTGCCAGCAGTGAGACGGGGACAGGGTCCTACGAGCAGTACTTC	CASSETGTGSYEQYF
TRBV7-9	TRBD2	NA	TRBJ2-7	TGTGCCAGCAGCTTAGGTTCTAGCGGGAGGGTGCACGAGCAGTACTTC	CASSLGSSGRVHEQYF
TRBV15	TRBD2	NA	TRBJ2-1	TGTGCCACCAGCCCTGGACTAGCCCTGAGCTCCTACAATGAGCAGTTCTTC	CATSPGLALSSYNEQFF
TRBV4-1	NA	NA	TRBJ1-1	TGCGCCAGCAGCCAAGCCCGGTGGAGTCCCGAAGCTTTCTTT	CASSQARWSPEAFF
TRBV13	TRBD1	few	TRBJ1-2	TGTGCCAGCAGCTTACGCCGGACAGGGGGTGACTATGGCTACACCTTC	CASSLRRTGGDYGYTF
TRBV29-1	TRBD1	NA	TRBJ1-1	TGCAGCGTAGAGACAGGGTCCACTGAAGCTTTCTTT	CSVETGSTEAFF
TRBV6-5	NA	NA	TRBJ2-1	TGTGCCAGCAGCCTTCGCGAAGCCTACAATGAGCAGTTCTTC	CASSLREAYNEQFF
TRBV30	NA	once	TRBJ1-2	TGTGCCTGGAGTGTAAACCAGGGGAAATGGGGCTACACCTTC	CAWSVNQGKWGYTF
TRBV28	NA	NA	TRBJ2-1	TGTGCCAGCAGCCCCAGTGGGGCAACAATTGAGCAGTTCTTC	CASSPSGATIEQFF
TRBV5-1	TRBD2	NA	TRBJ2-7	TGCGCCAGCAGCTTGGGGGAGGGTAGTTTCTACGAGCAGTACTTC	CASSLGEGSFYEQYF
TRBV11-3	NA	NA	TRBJ2-1	TGTGCCAGCAGCCCTTCTAACAATGAGCAGTTCTTC	CASSPSNNEQFF
TRBV9	TRBD1	NA	TRBJ2-5	TGTGCCAGCAGCTATGGACAGGGAGAGACCCAGTACTTC	CASSYGQGETQYF
TRBV4-1	TRBD2	NA	TRBJ2-1	TGCGCCAGCAGCCTCGGGACTAGCGGGAACGTGCCTTTCTTC	CASSLGTSGNVPFF
TRBV10-2	TRBD2	NA	TRBJ2-1	TGCGCCAGCAGTGGGACTAGCGGCTACAATGAGCAGTTCTTC	CASSGTSGYNEQFF
TRBV19	NA	NA	TRBJ1-5	TGTGCCAGTAGTATTTGGGTAGGGGATCAGCCCCAGCATTTT	CASSIWVGDQPQHF
TRBV12-5	NA	NA	TRBJ1-1	TGTGCTAGTGGTTTGCAGGGGACCACTGAAGCTTTCTTT	CASGLQGTTEAFF
TRBV28	NA	NA	TRBJ1-1	TGTGCCAGCAGTGCCGGGGTAGAGGGAGGAGCTTTCTTT	CASSAGVEGGAFF